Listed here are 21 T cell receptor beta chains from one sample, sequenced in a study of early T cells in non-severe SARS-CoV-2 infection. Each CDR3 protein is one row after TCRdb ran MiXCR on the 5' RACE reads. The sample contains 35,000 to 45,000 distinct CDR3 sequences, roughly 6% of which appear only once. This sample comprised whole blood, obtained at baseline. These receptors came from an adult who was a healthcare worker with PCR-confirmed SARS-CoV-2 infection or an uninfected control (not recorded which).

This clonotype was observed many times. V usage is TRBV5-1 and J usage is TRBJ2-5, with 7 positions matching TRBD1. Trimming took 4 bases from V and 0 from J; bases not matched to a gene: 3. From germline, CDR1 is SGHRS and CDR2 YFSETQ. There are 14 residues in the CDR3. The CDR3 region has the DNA TGCGCCAGCAGCATGACAGGGTACCAAGAGACCCAGTACTTC. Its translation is CASSMTGYQETQYF.

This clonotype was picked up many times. CDR3 residues: CASSEVAGATDTQYF. CDR3 nucleotide sequence: TGTGCCAGCAGTGAGGTAGCGGGGGCCACAGATACGCAGTATTTT. This chain uses TRBV6-4 with TRBJ2-3; 9 bases agree with TRBD2. The CDR3 has 15 amino acids. V lost 3 bases to trimming and J lost 2 bases; unmatched junction nucleotides: 3. Germline V gene sequence: CDR1 MRHNA, CDR2 SNTAGT.

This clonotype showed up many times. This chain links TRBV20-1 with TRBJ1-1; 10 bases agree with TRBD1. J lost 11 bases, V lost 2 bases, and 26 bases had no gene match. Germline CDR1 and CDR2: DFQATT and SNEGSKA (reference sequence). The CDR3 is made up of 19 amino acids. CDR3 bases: TGCAGTGCTAGACCCACCCCTCTGACAGGGGGCGCGAACGATTACAGGGCTTTCTTT. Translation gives CSARPTPLTGGANDYRAFF.

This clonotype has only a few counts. CDR3 DNA: TGTGCCAGCAGTCCTGAATCGGGCAGACTAGAGCAGTACTTC. Its translation: CASSPESGRLEQYF. The V call is TRBV6-6, the J call TRBJ2-7; tentatively, D is TRBD2 (5 bases). Germline CDR1 MNHNY, CDR2 SVGAGI (reference sequence). V was trimmed by 5 bases and J by 7 bases, leaving 18 bases between them. The CDR3 runs 14 residues.

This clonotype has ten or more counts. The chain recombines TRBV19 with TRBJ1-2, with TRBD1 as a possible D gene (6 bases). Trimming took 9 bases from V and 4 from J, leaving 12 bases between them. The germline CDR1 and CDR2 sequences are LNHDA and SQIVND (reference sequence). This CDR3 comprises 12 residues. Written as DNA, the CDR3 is TGTGCCAGCGCCGACAGGAGCTATGGCTACACCTTC. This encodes CASADRSYGYTF.

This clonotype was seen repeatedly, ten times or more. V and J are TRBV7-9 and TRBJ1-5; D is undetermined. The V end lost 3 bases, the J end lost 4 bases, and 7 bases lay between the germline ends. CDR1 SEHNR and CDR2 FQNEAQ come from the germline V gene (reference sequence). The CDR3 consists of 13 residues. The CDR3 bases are TGTGCCAGCAGCTTTACAGAAAATCAGCCCCAGCATTTT. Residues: CASSFTENQPQHF.

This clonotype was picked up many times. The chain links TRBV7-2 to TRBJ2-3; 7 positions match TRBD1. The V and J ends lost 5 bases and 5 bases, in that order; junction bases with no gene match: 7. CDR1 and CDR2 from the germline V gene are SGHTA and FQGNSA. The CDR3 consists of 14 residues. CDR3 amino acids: CASSLGTVRDTQYF. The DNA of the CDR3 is TGTGCCAGCAGCCTGGGGACAGTGAGAGATACGCAGTATTTT.

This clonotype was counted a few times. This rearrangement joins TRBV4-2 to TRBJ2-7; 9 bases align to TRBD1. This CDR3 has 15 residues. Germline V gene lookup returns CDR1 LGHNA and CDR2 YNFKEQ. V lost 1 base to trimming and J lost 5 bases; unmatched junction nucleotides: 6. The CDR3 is CASSQVGDRAHEQYF. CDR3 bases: TGTGCCAGCAGCCAAGTGGGGGACAGGGCACACGAGCAGTACTTC.

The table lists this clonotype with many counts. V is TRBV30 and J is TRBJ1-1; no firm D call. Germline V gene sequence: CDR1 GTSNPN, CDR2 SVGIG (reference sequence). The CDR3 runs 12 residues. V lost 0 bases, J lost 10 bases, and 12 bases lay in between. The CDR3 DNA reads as TGTGCCTGGAGTGTAGACTTCGGTGGAGCTTTCTTT. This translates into CAWSVDFGGAFF.

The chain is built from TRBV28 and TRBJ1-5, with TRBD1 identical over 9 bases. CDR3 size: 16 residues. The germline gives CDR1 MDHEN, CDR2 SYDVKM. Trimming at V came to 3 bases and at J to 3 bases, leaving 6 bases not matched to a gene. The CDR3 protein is CASSFLGQGSNQPQHF. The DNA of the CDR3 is TGTGCCAGCAGTTTCCTGGGACAGGGTTCCAATCAGCCCCAGCATTTT.

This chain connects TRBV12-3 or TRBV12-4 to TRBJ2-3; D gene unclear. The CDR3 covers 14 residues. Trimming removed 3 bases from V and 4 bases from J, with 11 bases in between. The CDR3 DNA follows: TGTGCCAGCAGTTTTGTCAGCGCCGCAGATACGCAGTATTTT. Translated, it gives CASSFVSAADTQYF.

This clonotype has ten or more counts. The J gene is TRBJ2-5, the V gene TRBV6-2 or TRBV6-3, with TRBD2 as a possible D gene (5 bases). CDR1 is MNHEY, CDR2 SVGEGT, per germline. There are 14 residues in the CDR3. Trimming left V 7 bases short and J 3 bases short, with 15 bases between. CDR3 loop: CASKGRRDEETQYF. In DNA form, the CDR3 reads TGTGCCAGCAAAGGTCGACGGGATGAAGAGACCCAGTACTTC.

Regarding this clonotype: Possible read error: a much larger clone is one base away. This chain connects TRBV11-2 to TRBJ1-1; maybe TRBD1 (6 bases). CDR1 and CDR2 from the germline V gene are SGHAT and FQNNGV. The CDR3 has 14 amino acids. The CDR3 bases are TGTGCCTGCAGCTACAGGGTTTGGGACACTGAAGCTTTCTTT. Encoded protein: CACSYRVWDTEAFF.

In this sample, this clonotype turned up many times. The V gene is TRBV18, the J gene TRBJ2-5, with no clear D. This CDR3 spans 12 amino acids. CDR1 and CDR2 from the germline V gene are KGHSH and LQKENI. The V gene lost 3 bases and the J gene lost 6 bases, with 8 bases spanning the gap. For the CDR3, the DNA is TGTGCCAGCTCACCCGAAGGGCAGACCCAGTACTTC. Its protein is CASSPEGQTQYF.

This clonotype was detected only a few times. CDR3 bases: TGTGCCAGCAGCTATGGACAGCAAGAGACCCAGTACTTC. It codes for CASSYGQQETQYF. The gene calls are TRBV7-3 and TRBJ2-5; tentative D call: TRBD1 (6 bases). There are 13 residues in the CDR3. Germline loops: CDR1 SGHTA, CDR2 FQGTGA. With 4 bases removed from V and 2 bases from J, the gap between germline ends came to 8 bases.

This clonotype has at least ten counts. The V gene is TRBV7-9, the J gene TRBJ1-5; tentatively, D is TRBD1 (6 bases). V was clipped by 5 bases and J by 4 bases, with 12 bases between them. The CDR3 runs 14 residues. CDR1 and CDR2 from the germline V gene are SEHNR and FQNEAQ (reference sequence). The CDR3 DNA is TGTGCCAGCAGCACAGGGATGGCAAATCAGCCCCAGCATTTT. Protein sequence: CASSTGMANQPQHF.

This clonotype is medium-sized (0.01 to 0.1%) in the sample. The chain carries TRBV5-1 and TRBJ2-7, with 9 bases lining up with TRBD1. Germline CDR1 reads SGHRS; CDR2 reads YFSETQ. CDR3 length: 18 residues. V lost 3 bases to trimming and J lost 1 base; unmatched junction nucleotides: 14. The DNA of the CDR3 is TGCGCCAGCAGCTCACCGGGACAGGGACTATCCCAATCCTACGAGCAGTACTTC. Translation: CASSSPGQGLSQSYEQYF.

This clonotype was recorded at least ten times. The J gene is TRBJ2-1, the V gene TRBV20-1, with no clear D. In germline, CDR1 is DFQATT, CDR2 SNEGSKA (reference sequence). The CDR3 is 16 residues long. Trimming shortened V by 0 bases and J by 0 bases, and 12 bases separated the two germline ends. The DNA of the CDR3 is TGCAGTGCTAGAGATACCGGCCCTAGCTCCTACAATGAGCAGTTCTTC. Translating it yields CSARDTGPSSYNEQFF.

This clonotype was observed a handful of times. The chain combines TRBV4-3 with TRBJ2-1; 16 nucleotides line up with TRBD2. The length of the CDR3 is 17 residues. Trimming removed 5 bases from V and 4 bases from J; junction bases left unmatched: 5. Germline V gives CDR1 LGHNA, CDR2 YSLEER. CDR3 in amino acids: CASSVGTSGGAYNEQFF. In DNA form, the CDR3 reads TGCGCCAGCAGCGTCGGGACTAGCGGGGGGGCATACAATGAGCAGTTCTTC.

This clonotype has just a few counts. As DNA, the CDR3 is TGCAGTGCCCGTAGGCAAGAGACCCAGTACTTC. Protein: CSARRQETQYF. The V and J genes are TRBV20-1 and TRBJ2-5; D remains unclear. Trimming stripped 6 bases from V and 2 bases from J, with 7 bases between. Germline V CDR1 and CDR2: DFQATT, SNEGSKA (reference sequence). The CDR3 totals 11 residues.

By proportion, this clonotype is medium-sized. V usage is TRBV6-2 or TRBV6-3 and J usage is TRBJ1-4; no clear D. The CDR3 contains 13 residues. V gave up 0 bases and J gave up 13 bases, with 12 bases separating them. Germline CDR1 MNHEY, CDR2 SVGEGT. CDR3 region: CASSYSKAEGLFF. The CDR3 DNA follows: TGTGCCAGCAGTTACTCGAAGGCAGAAGGACTGTTTTTT.